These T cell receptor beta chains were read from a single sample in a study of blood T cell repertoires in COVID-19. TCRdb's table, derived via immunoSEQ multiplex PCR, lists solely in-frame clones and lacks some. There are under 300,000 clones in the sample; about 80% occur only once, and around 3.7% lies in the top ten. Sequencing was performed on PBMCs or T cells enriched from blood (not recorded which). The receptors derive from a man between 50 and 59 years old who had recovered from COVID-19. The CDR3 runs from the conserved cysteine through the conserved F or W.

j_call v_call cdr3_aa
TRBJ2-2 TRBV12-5 CASGLGLAGGNTGELFF
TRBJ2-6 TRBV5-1 CASSLPSSGGASGANVLTF
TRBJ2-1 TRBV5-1 CASSSSPAGGIYNEQFF
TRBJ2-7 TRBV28 CASSLTGGSYEQYF
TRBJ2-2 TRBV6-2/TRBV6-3 CASCPGHRNTGELFF
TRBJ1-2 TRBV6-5 CASSSYYGYTF
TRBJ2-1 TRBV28 CASSLGQGAEFF
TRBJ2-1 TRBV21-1 CASSKDIEGSYNEQFF
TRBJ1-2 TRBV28 CASSSTGVAANYGYTF
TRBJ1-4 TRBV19 CASSFGVEKLFF
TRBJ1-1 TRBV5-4 CASSLDSTNTEAFF
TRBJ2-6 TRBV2 CASSGGTSGANVLTF
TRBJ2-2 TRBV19 CASSIGPGISTGELFF
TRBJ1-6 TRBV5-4 CASTMDRGSSYNSPLHF
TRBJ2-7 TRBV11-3 CASSSGGSGPGVQYF
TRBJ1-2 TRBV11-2 CASSLTQNYGYTF
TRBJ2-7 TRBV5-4 CASGRTGSSYEQYF
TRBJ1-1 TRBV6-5 CASSRHQTGPKGAFF
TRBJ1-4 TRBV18 CASSRAGSREKLFF